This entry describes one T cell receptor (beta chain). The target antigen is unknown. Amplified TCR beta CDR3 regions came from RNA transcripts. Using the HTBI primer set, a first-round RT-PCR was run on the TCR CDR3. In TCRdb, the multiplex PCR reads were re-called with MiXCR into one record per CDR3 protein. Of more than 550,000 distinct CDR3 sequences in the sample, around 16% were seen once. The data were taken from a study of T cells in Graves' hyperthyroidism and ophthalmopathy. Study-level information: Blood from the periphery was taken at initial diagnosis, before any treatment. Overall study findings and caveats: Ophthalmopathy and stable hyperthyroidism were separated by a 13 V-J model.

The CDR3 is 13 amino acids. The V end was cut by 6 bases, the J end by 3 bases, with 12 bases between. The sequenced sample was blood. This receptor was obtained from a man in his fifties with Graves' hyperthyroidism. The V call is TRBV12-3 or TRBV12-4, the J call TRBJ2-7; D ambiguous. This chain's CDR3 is CASRETAVYEQYF. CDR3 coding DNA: TGTGCCAGCAGGGAAACTGCCGTCTACGAGCAGTACTTC.